These T cell receptor beta chains were read from a single sample in a study of spatial heterogeneity in lung cancer. Via MiXCR, TCRdb re-called the 5' RACE reads, giving one row per CDR3 protein. The data contain over 90,000 distinct CDR3 sequences, roughly 10% of them singletons. The sequenced sample was PBMCs, obtained at surgery. Every receptor here comes from a male donor with early-stage non-small cell lung cancer. CDR3s include the opening cysteine and the closing phenylalanine or tryptophan. D genes are given only for firm matches. A row's size may be missing; if present it is once, few, many or a size class.

CDR3nt: TGCGCCAGCAGCTTGGAAATGGGCACCGGGGAGCTGTTTTTT
CDR3aa: CASSLEMGTGELFF
abundance: .
d_gene: .
v_gene: TRBV5-1
j_gene: TRBJ2-2

CDR3nt: TGTGCCAGCAGCCCAAATGGACATGCCCAGCCCCAGCATTTT
CDR3aa: CASSPNGHAQPQHF
abundance: few
d_gene: .
v_gene: TRBV3-1
j_gene: TRBJ1-5

CDR3nt: TGTGCCAGCAGCCCTAGGACTAGCGGGCCCTACGAGCAGTACTTC
CDR3aa: CASSPRTSGPYEQYF
abundance: many
d_gene: TRBD2
v_gene: TRBV7-2
j_gene: TRBJ2-7

CDR3nt: TGCGCCAGCAGCTTGTTCCAGACAGGGGGTACTGAAGCTTTCTTT
CDR3aa: CASSLFQTGGTEAFF
abundance: many
d_gene: TRBD1
v_gene: TRBV5-1
j_gene: TRBJ1-1

CDR3nt: TGTGCCAGCAGCTTAACAGGGGATGGAAACATTCAGTACTTC
CDR3aa: CASSLTGDGNIQYF
abundance: few
d_gene: TRBD1
v_gene: TRBV5-6
j_gene: TRBJ2-4

CDR3nt: TGTGCCAGCAGCTCCGGACAGGGGGGTTACACTGAAGCTTTCTTT
CDR3aa: CASSSGQGGYTEAFF
abundance: .
d_gene: TRBD1
v_gene: TRBV7-9
j_gene: TRBJ1-1

CDR3nt: TGTGCCAGCAGGGAGGGTAACTCTGGAAACACCATATATTTT
CDR3aa: CASREGNSGNTIYF
abundance: few
d_gene: .
v_gene: TRBV12-3/TRBV12-4
j_gene: TRBJ1-3

CDR3nt: TGTGCCAGCAGTCCCAGGGGGGCGGGCCGGTACGAGCAGTACTTC
CDR3aa: CASSPRGAGRYEQYF
abundance: few
d_gene: .
v_gene: TRBV28
j_gene: TRBJ2-7

CDR3nt: TGCGCCAGCAGCTCCGGACTAGCGGGATTCAATGAGCAGTTCTTC
CDR3aa: CASSSGLAGFNEQFF
abundance: .
d_gene: TRBD2
v_gene: TRBV5-1
j_gene: TRBJ2-1

CDR3nt: TGTGCCAGCAGCTCTCCACTAGCGGTGGTGGCCTTC
CDR3aa: CASSSPLAVVAF
abundance: many
d_gene: TRBD2
v_gene: TRBV7-2
j_gene: TRBJ2-5

CDR3nt: TGTGCCAGCAGCTATTATACCAATGAGCAGTTCTTC
CDR3aa: CASSYYTNEQFF
abundance: few
d_gene: .
v_gene: TRBV7-2
j_gene: TRBJ2-1

CDR3nt: TGTGCCACCAGTGAGCCCGACTCTACTCTACAGTACTTC
CDR3aa: CATSEPDSTLQYF
abundance: .
d_gene: .
v_gene: TRBV24-1
j_gene: TRBJ2-7

CDR3nt: TGTGCCAGCAGTTACTCGACAGGAGAAGTGAACACTGAAGCTTTCTTT
CDR3aa: CASSYSTGEVNTEAFF
abundance: few
d_gene: .
v_gene: TRBV6-5
j_gene: TRBJ1-1

CDR3nt: TGTGCCAGCATTGCCCTAGCGGATTATCCCTCCTACGAGCAGTACTTC
CDR3aa: CASIALADYPSYEQYF
abundance: few
d_gene: TRBD2
v_gene: TRBV2
j_gene: TRBJ2-7

CDR3nt: TGTGCCAGCACTCGGACAGAGGACACTGAAGCTTTCTTT
CDR3aa: CASTRTEDTEAFF
abundance: many
d_gene: .
v_gene: TRBV28
j_gene: TRBJ1-1

CDR3nt: TGTGCCAGCAGCCGCGAGAGGAATGAGCAGTTCTTC
CDR3aa: CASSRERNEQFF
abundance: few
d_gene: .
v_gene: TRBV3-1
j_gene: TRBJ2-1

CDR3nt: TGTGCCAGCAGCCCCGCCGCTAGCGCCTACAATGAGCAGTTCTTC
CDR3aa: CASSPAASAYNEQFF
abundance: many
d_gene: .
v_gene: TRBV9
j_gene: TRBJ2-1

CDR3nt: TGTGCCAGCAGCAAAGCGCTTTGGGAGGGAACCTTC
CDR3aa: CASSKALWEGTF
abundance: few
d_gene: .
v_gene: TRBV21-1
j_gene: TRBJ2-7

CDR3nt: TGCAGTAGCACAGGGGGCACCTATGGCTACACCTTC
CDR3aa: CSSTGGTYGYTF
abundance: .
d_gene: TRBD1
v_gene: TRBV20-1
j_gene: TRBJ1-2

CDR3nt: TGCAGCGTTGAAGATTGGGGAGGACAGGGAACTTGGCAGTACTTC
CDR3aa: CSVEDWGGQGTWQYF
abundance: many
d_gene: TRBD1
v_gene: TRBV29-1
j_gene: TRBJ2-7

CDR3nt: TGTGCCAGCTCACCATTCAGCGGGGCAAACAATGAGCAGTTCTTC
CDR3aa: CASSPFSGANNEQFF
abundance: few
d_gene: TRBD2
v_gene: TRBV18
j_gene: TRBJ2-1

CDR3nt: TGTGCCAGCAGCTTTCTAGCGGGAGGGCTAAATACGCAGTATTTT
CDR3aa: CASSFLAGGLNTQYF
abundance: .
d_gene: TRBD2
v_gene: TRBV7-9
j_gene: TRBJ2-3

CDR3nt: TGCAGCGTCGAGAGTAGGAATGAGCAGTTCTTC
CDR3aa: CSVESRNEQFF
abundance: .
d_gene: .
v_gene: TRBV29-1
j_gene: TRBJ2-1

CDR3nt: TGTGCCAGCAGCGTAGCCTTCCAAGAGACCCAGTACTTC
CDR3aa: CASSVAFQETQYF
abundance: many
d_gene: .
v_gene: TRBV9
j_gene: TRBJ2-5

CDR3nt: TGTGCCAGCAGTTTTCTACAGGGTTCAGATACGCAGTATTTT
CDR3aa: CASSFLQGSDTQYF
abundance: .
d_gene: .
v_gene: TRBV12-3/TRBV12-4
j_gene: TRBJ2-3

CDR3nt: TGTGCCAGCAGTTTAGGGGGACTAGGGGTAAATGAGCAGTTCTTC
CDR3aa: CASSLGGLGVNEQFF
abundance: .
d_gene: TRBD2
v_gene: TRBV27
j_gene: TRBJ2-1

CDR3nt: TGTGCCAGCAGTAGCGTTTACAATGAAAAACTGTTTTTT
CDR3aa: CASSSVYNEKLFF
abundance: many
d_gene: .
v_gene: TRBV28
j_gene: TRBJ1-4

CDR3nt: TGTGCCAGCGGCTACAATGAGCAGTTCTTC
CDR3aa: CASGYNEQFF
abundance: few
d_gene: .
v_gene: TRBV7-9
j_gene: TRBJ2-1

CDR3nt: TGTGCCAGCAGCAGGGGACAGGGCTATGGCTACACCTTC
CDR3aa: CASSRGQGYGYTF
abundance: many
d_gene: TRBD1
v_gene: TRBV5-6
j_gene: TRBJ1-2

CDR3nt: TGTGCTAGTGGTCCCTCGGAGACCCAGTACTTC
CDR3aa: CASGPSETQYF
abundance: few
d_gene: .
v_gene: TRBV12-5
j_gene: TRBJ2-5

CDR3nt: TGTGCCAGCTCACAACCTGGGGTTGGCTACACCTTC
CDR3aa: CASSQPGVGYTF
abundance: many
d_gene: .
v_gene: TRBV18
j_gene: TRBJ1-2

CDR3nt: TGTGCCAGCAGTGCCCGGGACAGGGGCACAGATACGCAGTATTTT
CDR3aa: CASSARDRGTDTQYF
abundance: .
d_gene: TRBD1
v_gene: TRBV2
j_gene: TRBJ2-3

CDR3nt: TGCGCCAGCAGCCGTAGCGGGTCGGACTACGAGCAGTACTTC
CDR3aa: CASSRSGSDYEQYF
abundance: few
d_gene: TRBD2
v_gene: TRBV5-1
j_gene: TRBJ2-7

CDR3nt: TGTGCCAGCAGTCCTAGGTACTCCTCCGAAAAACTGTTTTTT
CDR3aa: CASSPRYSSEKLFF
abundance: .
d_gene: .
v_gene: TRBV12-3/TRBV12-4
j_gene: TRBJ1-4

CDR3nt: TGTGCCAGCAGCACTCTAAGACCTCTACGCACAGATACGCAGTATTTT
CDR3aa: CASSTLRPLRTDTQYF
abundance: .
d_gene: .
v_gene: TRBV7-2
j_gene: TRBJ2-3

CDR3nt: TGCGCCAGCATGCAGGGGGCAGAGCTGTTTTTT
CDR3aa: CASMQGAELFF
abundance: many
d_gene: TRBD1
v_gene: TRBV5-1
j_gene: TRBJ2-2